This T cell receptor (beta chain) was profiled in a study of OX40 agonist ivuxolimab in advanced cancers. The data were produced by immunoSEQ multiplex PCR, yet TCRdb's version contains in-frame clones alone and is incomplete. The sample consists of about 60,000 clones, 65% to 90% of them appearing once. Study-wide points: Doses of 0.1 to 3.0 mg/kg were accompanied by clonal expansion of CD4+ and CD8+ blood T cells by week 6.

CDR3 size: 11 residues. Germline CDR1 LNHDA, CDR2 SQIVND (reference sequence). V was shortened by 6 bases and J by 8 bases, with 7 bases between the two germline ends. Concerning this clone itself: The antigen is undetermined.

This chain uses TRBV19 with TRBJ1-4; no clear D gene. This receptor was identified in an adult with an advanced solid tumor such as melanoma, head and neck, liver or kidney cancer. Sequencing used CD4+ or CD8+ T cells sorted from blood, obtained in a trial of the OX40 agonist ivuxolimab. For the CDR3, the DNA is TGTGCCAGTAGGGTCGCCGAAAAACTGTTTTTT. The encoded protein is CASRVAEKLFF.